Presented here are 20 T cell receptor beta chains from one specimen sequenced in a study of CXCR3-negative and CXCR3-positive naive CD8 T cells. In preparing the TRB cDNA libraries, 5' RACE with UMI labels was used. Using the 5' RACE reads, TCRdb records one entry per CDR3 protein without DNA. This table holds roughly 90,000 distinct CDR3 sequences. Specimen: naive CXCR3- CD8+ T cells from blood. Subset defined: CD45RO-CCR7+CD27+CD95- naive CD8+ T cells lacking CXCR3 (TNR3-). The receptors were gathered from a human donor in good health. Some clones in this sample may be carry-over from other donors' samples.

The chain links TRBV6-2 or TRBV6-3 to TRBJ1-1; the D call from TCRdb, TRBD1, cannot be confirmed without DNA. The germline gives CDR1 MNHEY, CDR2 SVGEGT. This CDR3 comprises 12 residues. The CDR3 spells CASSLPPNEAFF.

The chain combines TRBV28 with TRBJ1-4. Germline CDR1 is MDHEN and CDR2 is SYDVKM. The CDR3 sequence is 17 residues long. CDR3 residues: CASSRYTDLATNEKLFF.

The V and J genes are TRBV27 and TRBJ1-1; TCRdb's D call of TRBD1 is untestable without DNA. CDR1 and CDR2 from the germline V gene are MNHEY and SMNVEV (reference sequence). The length of the CDR3 is 14 residues. CDR3 sequence: CACSPGQGASEAFF.

This chain uses TRBV9 with TRBJ2-1. Looked up from germline, CDR1 is SGDLS and CDR2 is YYNGEE. This CDR3 is 14 amino acids long. CDR3: CASSVGLPYNEQFF.

CDR3 sequence reads: CASSQGVTDEQYF. V is TRBV4-1 and J is TRBJ2-7. From germline, CDR1 is MGHRA and CDR2 YSYEKL. The CDR3 is 13 amino acids.

This chain connects TRBV4-1 to TRBJ2-2; TCRdb reports TRBD2, a call that lacks DNA to check it against. From germline, CDR1 is MGHRA and CDR2 YSYEKL. The CDR3 contains 17 residues. CDR3: CASSYGTSGRAFGELFF.

The CDR3 reads CASGTGGDTGELFF. V is TRBV4-2 and J is TRBJ2-2; the D gene TCRdb calls, TRBD1, cannot be checked with no DNA. In germline, CDR1 is LGHNA, CDR2 YNFKEQ. The CDR3 has 14 residues.

The chain couples TRBV6-6 to TRBJ1-1; TCRdb returns TRBD1, unconfirmable since there is no DNA. The CDR3 consists of 16 residues. Looked up from germline, CDR1 is MNHNY and CDR2 is SVGAGI (reference sequence). CDR3: CASSYPQQGFNTEAFF.

The genes are TRBV4-2 and TRBJ2-5; no DNA is available, so the TRBD2 call from TCRdb remains unchecked. Germline V gene data show CDR1 as LGHNA and CDR2 as YNFKEQ. The CDR3 is made up of 17 amino acids. CDR3 loop: CASSPDSSGVYQETQYF.

The V and J genes are TRBV29-1 and TRBJ2-1; TCRdb designates TRBD1, a call that cannot be tested without DNA. CDR3 size: 15 residues. Germline V gene sequence: CDR1 SQVTM, CDR2 ANQGSEA. The chain's CDR3 is CSVELRDRRNNEQFF.

The CDR3: CASSLLADTNTGELFF. This chain links TRBV5-1 with TRBJ2-2; the D call from TCRdb, TRBD2, cannot be confirmed without DNA. The germline V gene encodes CDR1 SGHRS and CDR2 YFSETQ. The CDR3 consists of 16 residues.

This sequence joins TRBV12-3 or TRBV12-4 and TRBJ2-1; TCRdb lists TRBD2, though no DNA is available to test this call. The CDR3 totals 16 residues. CDR3 residues: CASSTGTSGAYNEQFF.

The chain carries TRBV20-1 and TRBJ2-7; TCRdb proposes TRBD1, but this gene call is untestable without DNA. This CDR3 comprises 12 residues. Germline V gene lookup returns CDR1 DFQATT and CDR2 SNEGSKA (reference sequence). CDR3 sequence reads: CSARPQGWEQYF.

V is TRBV28 and J is TRBJ1-2; the TCRdb D gene call, TRBD1, has no DNA to confirm it. The germline V gene encodes CDR1 MDHEN and CDR2 SYDVKM. The CDR3 contains 16 residues. This chain's CDR3 is CASSLPGTESYYGYTF.

The chain links TRBV20-1 to TRBJ1-1. Germline V gene data show CDR1 as DFQATT and CDR2 as SNEGSKA (reference sequence). The CDR3 is 13 amino acids. The CDR3 loop reads CSARGSSETEAFF.

This rearrangement joins TRBV5-5 to TRBJ2-6; TCRdb designates TRBD1, a call that cannot be tested without DNA. This CDR3 has 17 residues. Germline CDR1 and CDR2: SGHKS and YYEKEE (reference sequence). The chain's CDR3 is CASSLGGAISGANVLTF.

The V call is TRBV28, the J call TRBJ2-1; TCRdb designates TRBD1, a call that cannot be tested without DNA. The CDR3 loop spans 14 amino acids. Per the germline V gene, CDR1 is MDHEN and CDR2 is SYDVKM. CDR3 amino acids: CASRPRTGLDEQFF.

The rearrangement joins TRBV4-3 to TRBJ2-2; the TCRdb call, TRBD1, lacks DNA for checking. Germline lookup yields CDR1 LGHNA and CDR2 YSLEER. CDR3 length equals 15 residues. CDR3 sequence: CASSQSRGRVGELFF.

The rearrangement uses TRBV10-1 and TRBJ2-2; TCRdb names TRBD1, which stays unverified in the absence of DNA. This CDR3 is 14 amino acids long. Germline CDR1 and CDR2: WNHNN and SYGVQD (reference sequence). CDR3 residues: CASSPLGGTGELFF.

The chain carries TRBV11-2 and TRBJ2-5. CDR3 length equals 12 residues. In germline, CDR1 is SGHAT, CDR2 FQNNGV. CDR3 sequence: CASSLVGETQYF.